These 19 T cell receptor beta chains were sequenced from one sample in a study of shared clonotypes between healthy human individuals. The data were produced by immunoSEQ multiplex PCR, yet TCRdb's version contains in-frame clones alone and is incomplete. This table has about 2.4 million clones, more than 85% appearing once. The sequencing sample was made of naive CD4+ T cells from PBMCs. The subset here: CD45RA+ positively selected. These TCRs come from a man younger than 35 in good health. Some clones in this sample may be carry-over from other donors' samples.

V is TRBV6-4 and J is TRBJ2-1; TRBD1 matches at 10 bases. Germline lookup yields CDR1 MRHNA and CDR2 SNTAGT. CDR3 size: 14 residues. J gave up 9 bases and V 6 bases, and 8 bases lay outside the gene matches. The CDR3 region has the DNA TGTGCCAGCAGGGGACAGGGGCCCACAGGTGAGCAGTTCTTC. Translation: CASRGQGPTGEQFF.

The table lists this clone with a count of one. The chain links TRBV5-1 to TRBJ2-3; no clear D. CDR1 SGHRS and CDR2 YFSETQ come from the germline V gene. This CDR3 has 16 amino acids. Trimming shortened V by 4 bases and J by 1 base, and 16 bases separated the two germline ends. In DNA, the CDR3 is TGCGCCAGCAGCCTTCGACCGACCCCGGGCACAGATACGCAGTATTTT. Its protein product is CASSLRPTPGTDTQYF.

V is TRBV29-1 and J is TRBJ2-1, with D possibly called TRBD1 or TRBD2 (6 bases each). Trimming left V 5 bases short and J 2 bases short, with 7 bases between. The CDR3 loop spans 12 amino acids. Germline V gene lookup returns CDR1 SQVTM and CDR2 ANQGSEA. In DNA, the CDR3 is TGCAGCGTTCGGGGGCCCTACAATGAGCAGTTCTTC. Amino acids: CSVRGPYNEQFF.

Of note for this clone: Other DNA sequences of this sample code for an identical CDR3. The chain combines TRBV11-2 with TRBJ2-5; 12 positions match TRBD2. The germline CDR1 and CDR2 sequences are SGHAT and FQNNGV. The CDR3 loop spans 17 amino acids. With 4 bases clipped from V and 4 bases from J, the junction kept 10 bases outside the gene matches. The CDR3 loop reads CASSSVPSGRARETQYF. The CDR3 region has the DNA TGTGCCAGCAGCTCTGTCCCTAGCGGGAGGGCCAGAGAGACCCAGTACTTC. The variable domain in full, with the rest retrieved from reference TRBV11-2 and TRBJ2-5, is EAGVAQSPRYKIIEKRQSVAFWCNPISGHATLYWYQQILGQGPKLLIQFQNNGVVDDSQLPKDRFSAERLKGVDSTLKIQPAKLEDSAVYLCASSSVPSGRARETQYFGPGTRLLVL.

The chain joins TRBV6-6 to TRBJ1-1, with 8 bases fitting TRBD1. Germline CDR1 is MNHNY and CDR2 is SVGAGI (reference sequence). With 6 bases clipped from V and 1 base from J, the junction kept 7 bases outside the gene matches. This CDR3 region has 15 residues. CDR3 sequence reads: CASSLGQGRNTEAFF. DNA of the CDR3: TGTGCCAGCAGCCTCGGACAGGGAAGGAACACTGAAGCTTTCTTT.

The chain combines TRBV2 with TRBJ1-3, with D hard to call. The germline CDR1 and CDR2 sequences are SNHLY and FYNNEI. Trimming stripped 6 bases from V and 2 bases from J, with 11 bases between. The CDR3 has 14 residues. Here the CDR3 reads CASSPRRAGNTIYF. For the CDR3, the DNA is TGTGCCAGCAGCCCTAGGAGGGCTGGAAACACCATATATTTT.

Remarks on this clone: Other DNA sequences within the sample encode an identical CDR3. J is TRBJ2-2 and V is TRBV6-1, with 8 positions matching TRBD2. The CDR3 is made up of 15 amino acids. Germline trimming cut 6 bases from V and 1 base from J; bases unmatched to any gene: 4. From germline, CDR1 is MNHNS and CDR2 SASEGT. As DNA, the CDR3 is TGTGCCAGCAGCGCCGGGACTAGGAACACCGGGGAGCTGTTTTTT. Translating it yields CASSAGTRNTGELFF.

V usage is TRBV5-1 and J usage is TRBJ2-3; possible D gene TRBD2, 6 bases. V was clipped by 0 bases and J by 1 base, with 12 bases between them. The CDR3 consists of 16 residues. Germline V lookup: CDR1 SGHRS, CDR2 YFSETQ. CDR3 coding DNA: TGCGCCAGCAGCTTGGCCACCCAGCGGGGCACAGATACGCAGTATTTT. Amino acids: CASSLATQRGTDTQYF. The entire variable domain, with the rest obtained from reference TRBV5-1 and TRBJ2-3, is as follows: KAGVTQTPRYLIKTRGQQVTLSCSPISGHRSVSWYQQTPGQGLQFLFEYFSETQRNKGNFPGRFSGRQFSNSRSEMNVSTLELGDSALYLCASSLATQRGTDTQYFGPGTRLTVL.

This clone was observed a few times. The J gene is TRBJ1-2, the V gene TRBV29-1; D remains unclear. This CDR3 has 14 residues. The V end lost 7 bases, the J end lost 6 bases, and 21 bases lay between the germline ends. Germline V CDR1 and CDR2: SQVTM, ANQGSEA. In DNA form, the CDR3 reads TGCAGCGCAACCGGGCCCCAAGGAAGCCATGGCTACACCTTC. This sequence encodes CSATGPQGSHGYTF.

The chain links TRBV28 to TRBJ2-2; possibly TRBD2 for D (6 bases). This CDR3 is 14 amino acids long. Germline CDR1 reads MDHEN; CDR2 reads SYDVKM. Trimming shortened V by 6 bases and J by 5 bases, and 13 bases separated the two germline ends. DNA of the CDR3: TGTGCCAGCAGCCGGACTATGGGGACCGGGGAGCTGTTTTTT. Protein product: CASSRTMGTGELFF.

This chain uses TRBV6-1 with TRBJ2-1; either TRBD1 or TRBD2 may supply D (6 bases each). The CDR3 has 13 residues. CDR1 is MNHNS and CDR2 is SASEGT in the germline V gene. Between the trimmed V and J ends, which lost 6 bases and 4 bases, there was a span of 10 bases. The CDR3 protein is CASRRGLYNEQFF. As DNA, the CDR3 is TGTGCCAGCAGACGGGGGCTATACAATGAGCAGTTCTTC.

This rearrangement joins TRBV11-2 to TRBJ1-5; maybe TRBD1 (5 bases). From germline, CDR1 is SGHAT and CDR2 FQNNGV. This CDR3 contains 16 residues. V dropped 5 bases and J dropped 2 bases, with 16 bases sitting between them. The CDR3 DNA follows: TGTGCCAGCAGCCACCCCCGGGACGGGTGCAATCAGCCCCAGCATTTT. Its protein product is CASSHPRDGCNQPQHF. The full variable domain, with the rest looked up from reference TRBV11-2 and TRBJ1-5, is EAGVAQSPRYKIIEKRQSVAFWCNPISGHATLYWYQQILGQGPKLLIQFQNNGVVDDSQLPKDRFSAERLKGVDSTLKIQPAKLEDSAVYLCASSHPRDGCNQPQHFGDGTRLSIL.

The chain is built from TRBV11-2 and TRBJ2-1, with D possibly TRBD2 on 6 matching bases. The length of the CDR3 is 13 residues. The V and J ends lost 1 base and 10 bases respectively, with 11 bases between them. Germline CDR1 reads SGHAT; CDR2 reads FQNNGV. The chain's CDR3 is CASSLAAGPEQFF. Here the CDR3 DNA reads TGTGCCAGCAGCTTAGCCGCGGGACCCGAGCAGTTCTTC. The complete variable domain, with remaining parts taken from reference TRBV11-2 and TRBJ2-1, reads EAGVAQSPRYKIIEKRQSVAFWCNPISGHATLYWYQQILGQGPKLLIQFQNNGVVDDSQLPKDRFSAERLKGVDSTLKIQPAKLEDSAVYLCASSLAAGPEQFFGPGTRLTVL.

The rearrangement links TRBV6-6 to TRBJ1-1; no clear D. The CDR3 contains 13 residues. Germline V gene lookup returns CDR1 MNHNY and CDR2 SVGAGI (reference sequence). Trimming stripped 7 bases from V and 2 bases from J, with 11 bases between. In DNA form, the CDR3 reads TGTGCCAGCACCCCCCCACTTAACACTGAAGCTTTCTTT. Protein product: CASTPPLNTEAFF.

About this clone itself: Other DNA sequences from this sample encode an identical CDR3 as well. V is TRBV6-1 and J is TRBJ1-2, with TRBD1 identical over 8 bases. The V gene's germline CDR1 is MNHNS and CDR2 SASEGT. The ends lost 4 bases at V and 4 bases at J; junction bases unmatched: 5. The CDR3 covers 14 residues. The CDR3 DNA follows: TGTGCCAGCAGTGGAGGACAGGGTGGCTATGGCTACACCTTC. Translation gives CASSGGQGGYGYTF.

V usage is TRBV18 and J usage is TRBJ2-1; maybe TRBD1 (6 bases). Germline lookup yields CDR1 KGHSH and CDR2 LQKENI. V gave up 1 base and J gave up 6 bases, with 13 bases separating them. The CDR3 extends over 15 amino acids. CDR3 loop: CASSPRRGDANEQFF. In nucleotides, the CDR3 is TGTGCCAGCTCACCACGCAGGGGCGATGCCAATGAGCAGTTCTTC.

This clone occurred a few times. V and J are TRBV11-1 and TRBJ1-1; 8 nucleotides line up with TRBD1. Germline CDR1 is SGHAT and CDR2 is FQDESV (reference sequence). The CDR3 is 16 amino acids. V lost 2 bases and J lost 0; bases outside the gene matches: 5. The CDR3 here is CASSLQGAGVNTEAFF. CDR3 DNA sequence: TGTGCCAGCAGCTTACAGGGGGCCGGGGTGAACACTGAAGCTTTCTTT. Combining the CDR3 with reference TRBV11-1 and TRBJ1-1 gives the whole variable domain EAEVAQSPRYKITEKSQAVAFWCDPISGHATLYWYRQILGQGPELLVQFQDESVVDDSQLPKDRFSAERLKGVDSTLKIQPAELGDSAMYLCASSLQGAGVNTEAFFGQGTRLTVV.

This sequence joins TRBV28 and TRBJ1-2; D is uncertain. The CDR3 consists of 12 residues. Germline CDR1 MDHEN, CDR2 SYDVKM. The germline V and J ends were trimmed by 6 bases and 3 bases, with 8 bases remaining between them. This chain's CDR3 is CASSRRYYGYTF. The CDR3 nucleotides read TGTGCCAGCAGCAGGAGATACTATGGCTACACCTTC.

The V and J genes are TRBV30 and TRBJ2-7; the match to TRBD2 covers 16 bases. CDR3 length: 16 amino acids. Germline V gene data show CDR1 as GTSNPN and CDR2 as SVGIG (reference sequence). With 2 bases clipped from V and 5 bases from J, the junction kept 6 bases outside the gene matches. CDR3 amino acids: CAWSKGLAGGRDEQYF. CDR3 nucleotides: TGTGCCTGGAGTAAGGGACTAGCGGGAGGGCGCGACGAGCAGTACTTC.